This T cell receptor beta chain is from a study of OX40 agonist ivuxolimab in advanced cancers. Data came from immunoSEQ multiplex PCR; TCRdb stores just in-frame clones and leaves some out. The data hold 37,000 or so clones, with 82% observed a single time. This clone was counted a few times. The source of this sequence is an adult with an advanced solid tumor such as melanoma, head and neck, liver or kidney cancer. Sequencing used CD4+ or CD8+ T cells sorted from blood, obtained in a trial of the OX40 agonist ivuxolimab.

This CDR3 reads CASSVVPLVSPLHF. The CDR3 DNA sequence: TGTGCCAGCAGCGTAGTCCCACTGGTTTCACCCCTCCACTTT. The rearrangement joins TRBV9 to TRBJ1-6; D gene uncertain. Deletions cut 0 bases from V and 9 bases from J, with 10 bases between. Germline V CDR1 and CDR2: SGDLS, YYNGEE. This CDR3 is 14 amino acids long.